The source of this T cell receptor beta chain is a study of T cells in Graves' hyperthyroidism and ophthalmopathy. The CDR3 extends over 14 amino acids. The ends were cut back, 0 bases at V and 1 base at J, with 6 bases in the middle. The germline gives CDR1 SGDLS, CDR2 YYNGEE. Template material for amplifying TCR beta CDR3 regions consisted of RNA transcripts. The TCR CDR3 first-round RT-PCR relied on the HTBI primer set. TCRdb used MiXCR to reprocess the multiplex PCR reads, holding one entry per CDR3 protein. This table holds approximately 320,000 distinct CDR3 sequences, over 15% found once. The study, taken as a whole, reports: A median about 6 months before onset, the model predicted ophthalmopathy.

The definition of stable Graves' hyperthyroidism was no ophthalmopathy progression within 18 months. Patients aged 18 to 65 had newly diagnosed hyperthyroidism that had lasted under 2 months. This clonotype was recorded at least ten times. Its antigen is not identified. The V and J genes are TRBV9 and TRBJ2-3; no clear D. Sequencing was done on a sample of blood. The receptor was derived from a man aged 25-40 years with Graves' hyperthyroidism. The CDR3 reads CASSVGPRTDTQYF. CDR3 nucleotide sequence: TGTGCCAGCAGCGTAGGGCCACGCACAGATACGCAGTATTTT.